This entry concerns a single T cell receptor beta chain. Its target is not known. This PCR relied on a set of 60 Vbeta primers and 13 Jbeta primers. Repertoires were generated with immunoSEQ multiplex PCR, while TCRdb's copy carries only in-frame clones and drops some. Among some 200,000 clones listed, 81% were seen once. The CDR3 sequence is 10 residues long. Germline assignment: CDR1 SNHLY and CDR2 FYNNEI. V gave up 8 bases and J gave up 5 bases, with 6 bases separating them. This sample was taken from a study of cytomegalovirus exposure and HLA in healthy donors. Overall study findings and caveats: Previously analyzed data showed that most TCR beta V segments were productive at a frequency of about 87% or about 30%.

Sequences were obtained from PBMCs. The chain recombines TRBV2 with TRBJ1-1; D is ambiguous. The receptor was isolated from a man aged 45-60 years in good health and CMV-seronegative. CDR3 loop: CASEQTEAFF. The CDR3 DNA follows: TGTGCCAGCGAGCAAACTGAAGCTTTCTTT.